This record looks at one T cell receptor (beta chain) sequence and its context. The antigen is undetermined. This sample was included in a study of Ad26.COV2.S vaccination and SARS-CoV-2 variants. Overall study results and limits: The study found higher spike-specific TCR breadth in vaccine than placebo recipients. Using TCR breadth and depth analyses may have led to underestimated total T cell responses. Reported findings describe substantial breadth in spike-specific CD8+ and CD4+ T cell responses following vaccination. Similar non-spike TCR breadth was observed in recipients of vaccine and of placebo.

Per germline, CDR1 SGHTA and CDR2 FQGNSA. Trimming cost V 4 bases and J 1 base; bases outside gene matches: 6. CDR3 length: 16 amino acids. Treatment specified: approximately 18 received Ad26.COV2.S at low or high dose, single or two shots; 5 received placebo; per-sample allocation not given. Sample collection was performed on day 63 after the first vaccine or placebo injection. This table comes from immunoSEQ multiplex PCR, and its TCRdb copy is limited to in-frame clones, with some not included. The profile shows 300,000 to 350,000 clones, about nine tenths of them singletons. The chain has TRBV7-2 and TRBJ2-3; 9 positions agree with TRBD2. The input for sequencing was peripheral blood, taken in a trial of Ad26.COV2.S vaccine versus placebo. The sequence derives from a person aged 18-60 years who received the Ad26.COV2.S COVID-19 vaccine or a placebo. The CDR3 DNA is TGTGCCAGCAGCTCCGGCGGGAGGGCCGGCACAGATACGCAGTATTTT. As protein: CASSSGGRAGTDTQYF.